The rows below give T cell receptor beta chains drawn from one sample of a study of response to subunit inactivated influenza vaccine. MiXCR, applied by TCRdb to the RT-PCR reads, yields one record per CDR3 protein. The sample lists about 500,000 distinct CDR3 sequences; under 8.5% were seen once. The sample consisted of PBMCs from blood, taken around 25 months after vaccination. These receptors came from a man between 50 and 69 years old who received an inactivated influenza vaccine. CDR3s include the opening cysteine and the closing phenylalanine or tryptophan. The order of the fields is clone size, D gene, V gene, J gene, CDR3 protein, CDR3 DNA. The D gene is left open where the match is weak. Clone size is given for some rows only: seen once, a few or many times, or a class if the clone is expanded.

many	-	TRBV4-3	TRBJ2-5	CASSPEKAQETQYF	TGCGCCAGCAGCCCCGAGAAGGCCCAAGAGACCCAGTACTTC
few	TRBD2	TRBV24-1	TRBJ2-2	CATSESGQGRLAGLAGELFF	TGTGCCACCAGTGAATCAGGACAGGGACGACTAGCGGGGTTGGCCGGGGAGCTGTTTTTT
-	-	TRBV28	TRBJ1-4	CASSFGDIANEKLFF	TGTGCCAGCAGTTTCGGGGACATAGCTAATGAAAAACTGTTTTTT
few	-	TRBV6-5	TRBJ1-6	CASSYDGDNSPLHF	TGTGCCAGCAGTTACGATGGGGATAATTCACCCCTCCACTTT
many	-	TRBV18	TRBJ2-5	CASARTSFQETQYF	TGTGCCAGCGCCCGGACCAGCTTCCAAGAGACCCAGTACTTC
-	TRBD1	TRBV5-1	TRBJ2-7	CASSTTGVAYEQYF	TGCGCCAGCAGCACGACAGGGGTAGCCTACGAGCAGTACTTC
few	-	TRBV6-2/TRBV6-3	TRBJ2-7	CASSDTGLYEQYF	TGTGCCAGCAGTGACACAGGACTATACGAGCAGTACTTC
-	-	TRBV5-1	TRBJ2-2	CASSLASPTGELFF	TGCGCCAGCAGCTTGGCCAGCCCCACCGGGGAGCTGTTTTTT
many	TRBD1	TRBV5-1	TRBJ2-7	CASSLGTGGPYEQYF	TGCGCCAGCAGCTTGGGGACAGGGGGTCCCTACGAGCAGTACTTC
-	-	TRBV4-3	TRBJ2-1	CASSQEVWLSRNNEQFF	TGCGCCAGCAGCCAAGAGGTGTGGCTATCCCGCAACAATGAGCAGTTCTTC
-	-	TRBV18	TRBJ1-4	CASSQARGVASEKLFF	TGTGCCAGCTCACAAGCCCGGGGAGTTGCTAGTGAAAAACTGTTTTTT
few	-	TRBV5-1	TRBJ1-5	CASSLTAPLPVECHPQHF	TGCGCCAGCAGCTTGACAGCTCCTTTACCTGTCGAGTGTCACCCCCAGCATTTT
many	TRBD1	TRBV29-1	TRBJ2-1	CSGGQGFYNEQFF	TGCAGCGGGGGACAGGGGTTCTACAATGAGCAGTTCTTC
-	TRBD1	TRBV5-1	TRBJ2-7	CASSYSDRGNEQYF	TGCGCCAGCAGCTATTCGGACAGGGGAAACGAGCAGTACTTC
-	-	TRBV7-9	TRBJ1-1	CASSLVGQLNTEAFF	TGTGCCAGCAGCTTAGTTGGGCAGCTGAACACTGAAGCTTTCTTT
many	-	TRBV5-1	TRBJ2-1	CASSLGTVDEQFF	TGCGCCAGCAGCTTGGGTACGGTGGATGAGCAGTTCTTC
-	TRBD2	TRBV10-3	TRBJ2-7	CAISELASGNSYEQYF	TGTGCCATCAGTGAGTTGGCTAGCGGAAACTCCTACGAGCAGTACTTC
few	-	TRBV19	TRBJ2-3	CASSIRTAPSTDTQYF	TGTGCCAGTAGTATAAGGACAGCCCCTAGCACAGATACGCAGTATTTT
once	TRBD1	TRBV11-2	TRBJ2-7	CASSWGQGDYEQYF	TGTGCCAGCAGCTGGGGACAGGGGGACTACGAGCAGTACTTC
few	TRBD1	TRBV5-1	TRBJ2-7	CASSLATGNLYEQYF	TGCGCCAGCAGCTTGGCGACAGGGAATCTATACGAGCAGTACTTC
-	-	TRBV10-3	TRBJ2-5	CAISGVKEIGEETQYF	TGTGCCATCAGTGGCGTTAAGGAGATCGGTGAAGAGACCCAGTACTTC
-	-	TRBV20-1	TRBJ1-5	CSARDGQQVNQPQHF	TGCAGTGCTAGAGACGGACAACAAGTCAATCAGCCCCAGCATTTT
-	-	TRBV6-1	TRBJ2-2	CASSEGRNTGELFF	TGTGCCAGCAGTGAGGGTAGGAACACCGGGGAGCTGTTTTTT
few	-	TRBV11-2	TRBJ1-2	CASSYGGAPGYTF	TGTGCCAGCAGCTATGGGGGTGCCCCCGGCTACACCTTC
many	-	TRBV10-3	TRBJ2-3	CAITKDYRTDTQYF	TGTGCCATCACCAAGGACTACCGCACAGATACGCAGTATTTT
-	TRBD2	TRBV6-2/TRBV6-3	TRBJ2-5	CASTASGMKTQYF	TGTGCCAGCACCGCTAGCGGGATGAAGACCCAGTACTTC
few	-	TRBV7-2	TRBJ2-7	CASSLRASAYEQYF	TGTGCCAGCAGCTTAAGGGCGTCGGCCTACGAGCAGTACTTC
-	TRBD2	TRBV20-1	TRBJ2-3	CSARGLSGRAGDTQYF	TGCAGTGCTAGAGGCCTTAGCGGGAGGGCAGGGGATACGCAGTATTTT
medium-sized	-	TRBV7-2	TRBJ2-5	CASSLDSQETQYF	TGTGCCAGCAGCTTAGATTCTCAAGAGACCCAGTACTTC
few	-	TRBV18	TRBJ2-5	CASSLATQETQYF	TGTGCCAGCTCCCTAGCGACTCAAGAGACCCAGTACTTC
few	-	TRBV24-1	TRBJ2-6	CATSDHQGSGANVLTF	TGTGCCACCAGTGATCACCAGGGGTCTGGGGCCAACGTCCTGACTTTC
-	-	TRBV5-1	TRBJ1-2	CASSLDRTANYGYTF	TGCGCCAGCAGCTTGGATCGGACAGCAAACTATGGCTACACCTTC
-	TRBD2	TRBV9	TRBJ2-3	CASSEGTSGRADTQYF	TGTGCCAGCAGCGAGGGGACTAGCGGGAGGGCCGATACGCAGTATTTT
many	TRBD2	TRBV5-1	TRBJ2-3	CASSSYGTSGSTDTQYF	TGCGCCAGCAGCTCATACGGGACTAGCGGGAGCACAGATACGCAGTATTTT
-	-	TRBV18	TRBJ2-4	CASSPPGTLDIFAKNIQYF	TGTGCCAGCTCACCACCGGGCACTTTAGATATTTTCGCCAAAAACATTCAGTACTTC
many	-	TRBV7-2	TRBJ1-5	CASSTWDASNQPQHF	TGTGCCAGCAGCACCTGGGACGCTAGCAATCAGCCCCAGCATTTT
few	-	TRBV14	TRBJ2-1	CASSLRGRQDYYNEQFF	TGTGCCAGCAGCCTTCGGGGTCGGCAGGATTACTACAATGAGCAGTTCTTC
-	-	TRBV10-3	TRBJ1-4	CAISESRDNLF	TGTGCCATCAGTGAATCTCGGGACAACTTATTT
-	TRBD1	TRBV6-5	TRBJ1-2	CASSTMDRRLSGYTF	TGTGCCAGCAGTACTATGGACAGGAGACTTAGTGGCTACACCTTC
many	TRBD1	TRBV5-1	TRBJ1-1	CASSLGTGGSEAFF	TGCGCCAGCAGCTTGGGGACAGGGGGCTCTGAAGCTTTCTTT
-	TRBD1	TRBV11-3	TRBJ2-3	CVSSEQGTGSDTQYF	TGTGTCAGCAGCGAACAGGGGACCGGTTCCGATACGCAGTATTTT
-	-	TRBV6-5	TRBJ2-7	CASSYSISAGTSYEQYF	TGTGCCAGCAGTTACTCGATTTCTGCAGGAACATCCTACGAGCAGTACTTC
few	-	TRBV2	TRBJ1-2	CASSEEWQGDGYTF	TGTGCCAGCAGTGAGGAGTGGCAGGGCGATGGCTACACCTTC
many	-	TRBV27	TRBJ1-5	CASSLSARITEAHQPQHF	TGTGCCAGCAGTTTATCAGCCCGTATTACGGAAGCCCATCAGCCCCAGCATTTT
-	TRBD1	TRBV6-5	TRBJ1-1	CASSSSSRTGTEAFF	TGTGCCAGCAGTTCGTCCTCCCGGACAGGGACTGAAGCTTTCTTT
few	-	TRBV6-5	TRBJ2-5	CASSYVWGAGETQYF	TGTGCCAGCAGTTATGTTTGGGGGGCTGGGGAGACCCAGTACTTC